The entry below gives a single T cell receptor beta chain sequence along with its context. The antigen remains undetermined. It may be a read error: a sequence one base away is much more abundant. Quantitative 5'-RACE with molecular barcodes generated TCR beta libraries. TCRdb redid the calling of the 5' RACE reads with MiXCR, one entry per CDR3 protein. The table records about 160,000 distinct CDR3 sequences, 18% of them present only once. This specimen comes from a study of CD8 T cells in ankylosing spondylitis. Study-wide findings and caveats: Enrichment of disease-linked clones was reportedly significant in matched ankylosing spondylitis synovial fluid. Within ankylosing spondylitis blood, a TCR beta motif made up of several highly homologous variants appeared to be characteristic.

Germline-derived CDR1 and CDR2 are DFQATT and SNEGSKA (reference sequence). The CDR3 consists of 15 residues. The TCR was taken from a male donor with ankylosing spondylitis or in good health (not recorded which). Sequenced input: blood, either unsorted or a sorted T cell fraction (not recorded which). The chain is built from TRBV20-1 and TRBJ2-7; TRBD2 agrees at 9 bases. The CDR3 sequence: CSVRGPSGRSHEQYF. As DNA, the CDR3 is TGCAGTGTTAGAGGCCCGAGCGGGAGGTCCCACGAGCAGTACTTC.